The present entry profiles one T cell receptor (beta chain) with its context. The specificity of this receptor is unknown. No base quality information exists; no much larger clone differs at one position. The data belong to a study of T cells in Graves' hyperthyroidism and ophthalmopathy (dated by TCRdb to 2018 to 2020). Study-wide context: Peripheral blood was collected at initial diagnosis, before any treatment. The roughly 94 discovery patients were randomly split 7:3 into training and test sets. According to the paper, TCR Vbeta CDR3 sequencing was carried out on some 130 peripheral blood samples, which came from about 45 ophthalmopathy, approximately 72 hyperthyroidism and about 17 progressor patients. The study also compared thyroid tissue and blood T-cell repertoires from roughly six Graves' hyperthyroidism patients. After blood sampling, hyperthyroidism patients were treated with methimazole at a starting dose of 30 mg daily, and ophthalmopathy patients were treated with high-dose intravenous methylprednisolone. Prospective prediction of ophthalmopathy was tested in an independent validation cohort of fewer than 20 hyperthyroidism patients and approximately 17 patients who later progressed to ophthalmopathy. A discovery cohort of about a hundred patients, roughly 40 with Graves' ophthalmopathy and 57 with stable Graves' hyperthyroidism, was used to find distinguishing TCR V-J signatures.

From its cysteine to its phenylalanine, the CDR3 spans 14 amino acids. The CDR3 DNA has 42 bases and is translated from base 1. Germline trimming: 4 bases from V, 9 bases from J; junction bases outside gene matches: 9. Looking up the germline V gene (reference sequence) yields CDR1 SEHNR and CDR2 FQNEAQ. A patient counted as having stable Graves' hyperthyroidism if no progression to ophthalmopathy occurred over 18 months of follow-up. Hyperthyroidism patients were aged 18 to 65 years and newly diagnosed, with disease duration of less than 2 months. The study excluded patients with uncontrolled infections, other autoimmune diseases, pregnancy or lactation. Clinical symptoms, serum thyroxine and TRAb, thyroid ultrasound, and orbital computed tomography formed the basis for the diagnoses. PBMCs were isolated from roughly 10 ml of fresh peripheral blood by Ficoll-Paque density gradient centrifugation. Trizol reagent was used to extract total RNA, and RNA quality was then checked on an Agilent 2100 Bioanalyzer.

What the study reported, not specific to this receptor: Ophthalmopathy was separated from stable hyperthyroidism by a 13 V-J signature model, with roughly 88% sensitivity and 81% to 82% specificity obtained in cross-validation and 80%/75% obtained in testing. In validation, the model predicted progression to ophthalmopathy a median of about 6 months before onset, with 70% to 71% sensitivity and 72.22% specificity. Most expanded thyroid clonotypes (frequency above 0.001) were also detected in blood, suggesting blood repertoires may reflect thyroid immune responses. Sample size was not statistically predetermined, and investigators were not blinded to group allocation.

Amplification of TCR beta CDR3 regions was carried out from RNA transcripts. For the first round of RT-PCR on the TCR CDR3, the HTBI primer set was used together with the Qiagen OneStep RT-PCR kit. Libraries were constructed in a second round of multiplex PCR, after which size selection and purification were performed. Sequencing of the libraries was done on an Illumina HiSeq2000 using paired-end 100 bp reads. In the original analysis: SOAPnuke was used to process the raw data, removing reads that contained adapters or uncalled bases, had a mean Phred below 15, or lacked an exact match to the constant primer or identifier. COPE v1.2.5 was used to merge the high-quality paired reads, and each unique nucleotide sequence was defined as a clonotype. MiTCR v1.1 was used to align clonotypes to the IMGT TRBV, TRBD and TRBJ reference segments. The analysis included only V-J combinations with a frequency above 0.0001, which together covered around 99% of the repertoires. The TCS score was defined as F50 (clonal expansion) divided by E x V (chaos), with BLOSUM62-based TCRdist calculated between CDR3 peptides within each V-J. Welch's t-statistics and random forest reduced around 550 V-J features to 10 to 15, which were used in a naive Bayes classifier (R e1071). The raw public reads went through TCRdb reprocessing: fastp at Q25, MiXCR clone calling, in-frame beta chains kept. Rows merge per CDR3 protein into single entries with the most common DNA and genes. These V and J calls rely on TCRdb rather than the paper's analysis. The sample table contains 650,000 to 700,000 distinct CDR3 sequences; only one count was recorded for approximately 15% of them. The ten largest clones take up roughly a sixth of the sample.

The V gene is TRBV7-9 and the J gene is TRBJ2-1, with 7 bases aligning to TRBD1. This TCR was recovered from a man aged 50 to 59 with Graves' hyperthyroidism. The specimen sequenced was blood. In nucleotide form, the sequence is TGTGCCAGCAGCTCACAAGAGACAGGGTCTGAGCAGTTCTTC. Translation gives CASSSQETGSEQFF. The variable domain in full, with residues beyond the CDR3 obtained from the reference TRBV7-9 and TRBJ2-1 genes, is DTGVSQNPRHKITKRGQNVTFRCDPISEHNRLYWYRQTLGQGPEFLTYFQNEAQLEKSRLLSDRFSAERPKGSFSTLEIQRTEQGDSAMYLCASSSQETGSEQFFGPGTRLTVL.